This entry lists 23 T cell receptor beta chains sequenced from one sample in a study of blood T cell repertoires in COVID-19. Assay used: immunoSEQ multiplex PCR; TCRdb lists only in-frame clones, some missing. The profile shows 130,000 to 150,000 clones, about 89% of them singletons. The sequencing sample was made of PBMCs or T cells enriched from blood (not recorded which). Receptors were obtained from a man aged 60 to 69 who had recovered from COVID-19.

This clone has more than one count but fewer than ten. The V gene is TRBV3-1 (or the pseudogene TRBV3-2), the J gene TRBJ1-6, with 7 bases lining up with TRBD1. The junction had 5 bases not matched to a gene; V was cut back by 4 bases and J by 8 bases. This CDR3 is built from 14 residues. Germline CDR1 is LGHDT and CDR2 is YNNKEL (reference sequence). The CDR3 loop is CASSRAGGDSPLHF. Written as DNA, the CDR3 is TGTGCCAGCAGCCGAGCAGGGGGAGATTCACCCCTCCACTTT.

V is TRBV19 and J is TRBJ1-4; D is ambiguous. The CDR3 is 12 amino acids. V dropped 8 bases and J dropped 7 bases, with 11 bases sitting between them. Germline V CDR1 and CDR2: LNHDA, SQIVND (reference sequence). CDR3 residues: CASRRRGEKLFF. The DNA for the CDR3 is TGTGCCAGTCGGAGACGAGGTGAAAAACTGTTTTTT.

The chain uses TRBV9 and TRBJ1-6; the D gene is possibly TRBD1 (6 bases). The germline V gene encodes CDR1 SGDLS and CDR2 YYNGEE. CDR3 length: 15 residues. V was shortened by 4 bases and J by 9 bases, with 17 bases between the two germline ends. CDR3 region: CASSLEGGVFSPLHF. The CDR3 region has the DNA TGTGCCAGCAGCCTAGAGGGGGGGGTTTTTTCACCCCTCCACTTT.

The rearrangement uses TRBV14 and TRBJ2-3; 9 positions agree with TRBD2. Germline assignment: CDR1 SGHDN and CDR2 FVKESK. V lost 1 base, J lost 6 bases, and 11 bases stayed unmatched. The CDR3 has 17 residues. The CDR3 spells CASSQGGAGGFTDTQYF. The DNA of the CDR3 is TGTGCCAGCAGCCAAGGCGGCGCGGGGGGGTTTACCGATACGCAGTATTTT.

Points on this clone: The same CDR3 also results from other DNA sequences found in this sample. DNA for the CDR3: TGTGCCAGCAGCCCAAGGACAGATGGCTACACCTTC. Encoded protein: CASSPRTDGYTF. The V and J genes are TRBV7-2 and TRBJ1-2; possible D gene TRBD1, 6 bases. This CDR3 is 12 amino acids long. The germline V and J ends were trimmed by 5 bases and 6 bases, with 10 bases remaining between them. Germline values: CDR1 SGHTA, CDR2 FQGNSA.

This rearrangement joins TRBV9 to TRBJ1-6; TRBD1 is a possible D gene (5 bases). Germline V gives CDR1 SGDLS, CDR2 YYNGEE. Trimming removed 3 bases from V and 9 bases from J, with 16 bases in between. This CDR3 has 15 amino acids. The CDR3: CASSESGGVSSPLHF. The DNA for the CDR3 is TGTGCCAGCAGCGAGAGCGGGGGGGTCAGTTCACCCCTCCACTTT.

The chain combines TRBV5-5 with TRBJ2-5; 10 bases are a match to TRBD2. This CDR3 region has 14 residues. V lost 3 bases to trimming and J lost 5 bases; unmatched junction nucleotides: 4. CDR1 is SGHKS, CDR2 YYEKEE, per germline (reference sequence). The CDR3 DNA follows: TGTGCCAGCAGCTCGGGACTAGCGAGGGAGACCCAGTACTTC. The encoded protein is CASSSGLARETQYF.

The CDR3 DNA is TGCGCCAGCAGCTACACTACAGGGGGCACTGAAGCTTTCTTT. It specifies CASSYTTGGTEAFF. The gene calls are TRBV5-1 and TRBJ1-1; 8 bases agree with TRBD1. V lost 3 bases, J lost 4 bases, and 5 bases stayed unmatched. This CDR3 is built from 14 residues. Germline CDR1 SGHRS, CDR2 YFSETQ.

The V and J genes are TRBV7-3 and TRBJ2-1; 12 bases fit TRBD1. The length of the CDR3 is 14 residues. With 5 bases clipped from V and 10 bases from J, the junction kept 6 bases outside the gene matches. The germline V gene encodes CDR1 SGHTA and CDR2 FQGTGA. This CDR3 is CASSMGQGAWEQFF. As DNA, the CDR3 is TGTGCCAGCAGCATGGGACAGGGGGCATGGGAGCAGTTCTTC.

The chain has TRBV5-6 and TRBJ1-6, with a tentative D call TRBD1 (5 bases). The germline gives CDR1 SGHDT, CDR2 YYEEEE. The V end lost 3 bases, the J end lost 6 bases, and 16 bases lay between the germline ends. There are 16 residues in the CDR3. CDR3 loop: CASSSDTGGGNSPLHF. The CDR3 DNA follows: TGTGCCAGCAGCTCCGACACGGGGGGAGGTAATTCACCCCTCCACTTT.

The J gene is TRBJ2-3, the V gene TRBV28, with D perhaps matching TRBD2 (7 bases). Deletions cut 7 bases from V and 2 bases from J, with 13 bases between. There are 14 residues in the CDR3. CDR1 is MDHEN and CDR2 is SYDVKM in the germline V gene. The CDR3 DNA follows: TGTGCCAGCACCCAAGGGGGGGTCACAGATACGCAGTATTTT. Amino acids: CASTQGGVTDTQYF.

The chain uses TRBV27 and TRBJ2-1; tentatively, D is TRBD2 (6 bases). This CDR3 spans 18 amino acids. V was shortened by 2 bases and J by 10 bases, with 27 bases between the two germline ends. Germline V gene sequence: CDR1 MNHEY, CDR2 SMNVEV (reference sequence). The CDR3 here is CASSLLEGKAGPSSEQFF. The CDR3 DNA is TGTGCCAGCAGTTTACTGGAAGGGAAAGCGGGCCCCTCTAGCGAGCAGTTCTTC.

The chain employs TRBV27 and TRBJ1-2; 8 bases fit TRBD1. Germline lookup yields CDR1 MNHEY and CDR2 SMNVEV (reference sequence). The length of the CDR3 is 14 residues. With V trimmed by 7 bases and J by 8 bases, 12 bases remained unmatched. CDR3 loop: CASTTLQGAKGYTF. The DNA of the CDR3 is TGTGCCAGCACCACCCTTCAGGGGGCAAAGGGCTACACCTTC.

The V gene is TRBV5-4, the J gene TRBJ1-2; TRBD1 is a possible D gene (5 bases). There are 15 residues in the CDR3. V was trimmed by 2 bases and J by 1 base, leaving 12 bases between them. Looked up from germline, CDR1 is SGHNT and CDR2 is YYREEE (reference sequence). CDR3 residues: CASSFGRVLNYGYTF. CDR3 sequence (DNA): TGTGCCAGCAGCTTCGGCAGGGTGCTTAACTATGGCTACACCTTC. Full variable domain (outside the CDR3, taken from reference TRBV5-4 and TRBJ1-2): ETGVTQSPTHLIKTRGQQVTLRCSSQSGHNTVSWYQQALGQGPQFIFQYYREEENGRGNFPPRFSGLQFPNYSSELNVNALELDDSALYLCASSFGRVLNYGYTFGSGTRLTVV.

The chain is built from TRBV10-3 and TRBJ1-1; D is ambiguous. CDR1 is ENHRY, CDR2 SYGVKD, per germline. V was trimmed by 3 bases and J by 7 bases, leaving 9 bases between them. This CDR3 comprises 12 residues. The CDR3 sequence: CAISDGLNEAFF. The DNA of the CDR3 is TGTGCCATCAGTGATGGGCTTAATGAAGCTTTCTTT.

V and J are TRBV21-1 and TRBJ2-3; the DNA was not used to check the table's D call, TRBD2. TRBV21-1 is a known pseudogene. CDR3 size: 15 residues. CDR3 in DNA: TGTGCCAGCAGCAAGGGACTTCTCAGCACAGATACGCAGTATTTT. Amino acid sequence: CASSKGLLSTDTQYF.

V and J are TRBV10-3 and TRBJ2-7, with D perhaps TRBD2 (5 bases). Germline values: CDR1 ENHRY, CDR2 SYGVKD. Trimming took off 11 bases at V and 4 bases at J, with 12 bases between the two ends. CDR3 size: 11 residues. DNA of the CDR3: TGTGCCTTGGGGAGAGGGTACGAGCAGTACTTC. Amino acid sequence: CALGRGYEQYF.

V gene TRBV7-3 combines with J gene TRBJ2-1; possible D gene TRBD1, 5 bases. This CDR3 has 13 residues. Germline V gives CDR1 SGHTA, CDR2 FQGTGA. V lost 3 bases and J 5 bases, leaving 8 bases between the germline ends. CDR3 coding DNA: TGTGCCAGCAGCTTGACAGAAAACAATGAGCAGTTCTTC. Its protein is CASSLTENNEQFF.

The chain links TRBV5-5 to TRBJ2-3; 7 bases are a match to TRBD1. The V segment lost 4 bases and the J segment 1 base; nucleotides outside the gene matches: 9. Germline loops: CDR1 SGHKS, CDR2 YYEKEE (reference sequence). The CDR3 runs to 16 residues. The CDR3 DNA follows: TGTGCCAGCAGCCCTAGGGGGCAAGTACGCACAGATACGCAGTATTTT. Translation: CASSPRGQVRTDTQYF.

This chain joins TRBV2 and TRBJ1-5; D gene unclear. The CDR3 spans 13 residues. Looked up from germline, CDR1 is SNHLY and CDR2 is FYNNEI. V was pared by 8 bases and J by 0 bases, with 8 bases between. CDR3 DNA: TGTGCCAGCGGAGTTTATAGCAATCAGCCCCAGCATTTT. It is translated as CASGVYSNQPQHF.

This clone appeared once. The chain is built from TRBV6-5 and TRBJ1-6; 10 nucleotides align to TRBD1. CDR1 MNHEY and CDR2 SVGAGI come from the germline V gene. The V and J ends lost 10 bases and 8 bases, in that order; junction bases with no gene match: 8. This CDR3 region has 14 residues. DNA of the CDR3: TGTGCCATCTCCGAGACAGGGGGCGATTCACCCCTCCACTTT. Translation gives CAISETGGDSPLHF.

The CDR3 sequence: CASSSGGLSTDTQYF. CDR3 bases: TGTGCCAGCAGCTCCGGAGGGCTGAGCACAGATACGCAGTATTTT. This rearrangement joins TRBV5-4 to TRBJ2-3; possibly TRBD2 for D (6 bases). Germline CDR1 SGHNT, CDR2 YYREEE (reference sequence). Trimming took 3 bases from V and 0 from J, leaving 11 bases between them. This CDR3 is 15 amino acids long.

The CDR3 reads CASSLATGFYGYTF. The CDR3 coding sequence is TGTGCCAGCAGCTTAGCAACAGGTTTTTATGGCTACACCTTC. The J gene is TRBJ1-2, the V gene TRBV7-9, with D possibly matching TRBD1 (5 bases). The CDR3 loop spans 14 amino acids. V was shortened by 0 bases and J by 5 bases, with 10 bases between the two germline ends. Germline lookup yields CDR1 SEHNR and CDR2 FQNEAQ (reference sequence).